The rows below give T cell receptor beta chains drawn from one sample of a study of cytomegalovirus exposure and HLA in healthy donors. Data came from immunoSEQ multiplex PCR; TCRdb stores just in-frame clones and leaves some out. The sample records some 150,000 clones, around four fifths being singletons. The sample consisted of PBMCs. Every receptor here comes from a woman between 50 and 59 years old in good health and CMV-seronegative. Each CDR3 is given with its conserved first and last residue. A D gene is named only where the DNA matches it firmly. The listing skips clone size in some rows; elsewhere it reads once, few, many or a size class.

d_gene	v_gene	abundance	j_gene	CDR3aa	CDR3nt
NA	TRBV6-1	NA	TRBJ1-1	CASSDPPGDWNTEAFF	TGTGCCAGCAGTGATCCCCCCGGGGACTGGAACACTGAAGCTTTCTTT
NA	TRBV10-3	few	TRBJ1-1	CAISESAGDTEAFF	TGTGCCATCAGTGAGTCTGCGGGGGACACTGAAGCTTTCTTT
NA	TRBV29-1	NA	TRBJ2-7	CSGSDIGEQYF	TGCAGCGGTTCCGACATCGGCGAGCAGTACTTC
NA	TRBV5-6	once	TRBJ2-7	CASSSQGVSTLSYEQYF	TGTGCCAGCAGCTCGCAGGGTGTATCGACATTATCCTACGAGCAGTACTTC
NA	TRBV7-2	NA	TRBJ1-5	CASSTRLPPGPQHF	TGTGCCAGCAGCACGCGGTTGCCCCCGGGGCCCCAGCATTTT
TRBD2	TRBV6-5	NA	TRBJ2-3	CASSSPGLDTDTQYF	TGTGCCAGCAGTTCCCCTGGACTAGACACAGATACGCAGTATTTT
NA	TRBV7-9	NA	TRBJ2-7	CASSPPGRGRNEQYF	TGTGCCAGCAGCCCCCCGGGGAGGGGGAGAAACGAGCAGTACTTC
TRBD2	TRBV11-3	NA	TRBJ2-5	CASSLGSLAGKSGQETQYF	TGTGCCAGCAGCTTAGGGTCATTAGCGGGGAAGAGCGGCCAAGAGACCCAGTACTTC
TRBD1	TRBV19	NA	TRBJ2-2	CASTRDRGAGELFF	TGTGCCAGCACCAGGGACAGGGGGGCCGGGGAGCTGTTTTTT
NA	TRBV28	NA	TRBJ1-5	CASSYRALGNQPQHF	TGTGCCAGCAGTTACAGGGCTTTAGGCAATCAGCCCCAGCATTTT
TRBD1	TRBV7-2	NA	TRBJ1-2	CASSLGGTGGAKGYTF	TGTGCCAGCAGCTTAGGGGGAACAGGGGGGGCGAAGGGCTACACCTTC